This is a list of T cell receptor beta chains from one sample in a study of T cells in Graves' hyperthyroidism and ophthalmopathy. TCRdb re-analysed the multiplex PCR reads in MiXCR, keeping a single row per CDR3 protein. The data hold 490,000 or so distinct CDR3 sequences, with around a fifth observed a single time. The sequencing input was blood. These receptors all come from a woman between 65 and 79 years old with Graves' ophthalmopathy. CDR3s include the opening cysteine and the closing phenylalanine or tryptophan. Clone size is shown for a subset of rows, as once, few, many or a class of expanded clone.

J gene | V gene | clone size | CDR3 protein
TRBJ2-2 | TRBV27 | . | CASSASGTNTGELFF
TRBJ1-5 | TRBV30 | . | CAWSGAGGVQHF
TRBJ2-1 | TRBV10-1 | many | CASSESVFINEQFF
TRBJ1-1 | TRBV20-1 | . | CSAQGSNTEAFF
TRBJ2-6 | TRBV5-1 | . | CASSLESLLTGANVLTF
TRBJ2-1 | TRBV20-1 | many | CSARDGGRDEQFF
TRBJ1-6 | TRBV7-2 | . | CASSLTGYNSPLHF
TRBJ1-2 | TRBV12-3/TRBV12-4 | many | CASSSVTKGGYTF
TRBJ1-5 | TRBV3-1 | . | CASSQGRELNTQHF
TRBJ2-7 | TRBV19 | . | CASSIGEGTPLEQYF
TRBJ2-1 | TRBV28 | many | CASNNLRGGTIFNEQFF
TRBJ2-1 | TRBV14 | few | CASSQVGLAGVFEQFF
TRBJ2-1 | TRBV7-2 | few | CASSLLAGEGSHEQFF
TRBJ1-5 | TRBV12-3/TRBV12-4 | many | CASRTIGGQPQHF
TRBJ2-5 | TRBV6-1 | . | CASSYTGGRETQYF
TRBJ2-3 | TRBV30 | few | CAWREVDTQYF
TRBJ2-7 | TRBV3-1 | many | CASSPRGAVGEQYF
TRBJ1-5 | TRBV6-1 | few | CASSPPTWSNQPQHF
TRBJ2-6 | TRBV13 | . | CASSLQGATGANVLTF
TRBJ2-1 | TRBV20-1 | few | CSAKLNEQFF
TRBJ1-2 | TRBV6-1 | . | CASSDRGLSGYTF
TRBJ1-2 | TRBV30 | few | CAWAPRTANYGYTF
TRBJ2-1 | TRBV24-1 | . | CATSDSGGYEQFF
TRBJ1-1 | TRBV2 | . | CASRRTSGQTEAFF